The clone carrying this T cell receptor (beta chain) was picked up a small number of times. The sample belongs to a study of cytomegalovirus exposure and HLA in healthy donors. This PCR relied on a set of 60 Vbeta primers and 13 Jbeta primers. Assay used: immunoSEQ multiplex PCR; TCRdb lists only in-frame clones, some missing. The sample has roughly 170,000 clones, about 81% seen once. This CDR3 spans 15 amino acids. CDR1 SGDLS and CDR2 YYNGEE come from the germline V gene. The chain employs TRBV9 and TRBJ2-5; a weak D match, TRBD2 (7 bases). The DNA end is a closer match to TRBJ2-7, so the J assignment may be wrong. The sequence was obtained from a woman aged 25 to 45 in good health and CMV-seronegative. Sequenced input: PBMCs. The CDR3 is CASSVDIGGAYEQYF. In DNA, the CDR3 is TGTGCCAGCAGCGTAGATATTGGGGGGGCGTACGAGCAGTACTTC.